The 20 T cell receptor beta chains reported below all come from one sample, sequenced in a study of cytomegalovirus exposure and HLA in healthy donors. Assay: immunoSEQ multiplex PCR; the TCRdb copy retains only in-frame clones and omits some. The data contain 200,000 to 250,000 clones, approximately 90% of them singletons. The sequencing sample was made of PBMCs. All receptors come from a woman in her late teens or twenties in good health and CMV-seronegative.

The rearrangement joins TRBV6-5 to TRBJ2-5, with 13 positions matching TRBD2. Germline V lookup: CDR1 MNHEY, CDR2 SVGAGI. This CDR3 region has 15 residues. J was trimmed by 2 bases and V by 7 bases; bases with no gene match: 4. CDR3 nucleotide sequence: TGTGCCAGCACCATACTAGCGGGAGGGCAAGAGACCCAGTACTTC. Amino acid sequence: CASTILAGGQETQYF.

CDR3 protein: CASSPDSRNTIYF. CDR3 nucleotide sequence: TGTGCCAGCAGCCCGGACAGTCGGAACACCATATATTTT. The V gene is TRBV5-4, the J gene TRBJ1-3; a possible D gene is TRBD1 (6 bases). CDR3 size: 13 residues. V was clipped by 4 bases and J by 7 bases, with 12 bases between them. Germline loops: CDR1 SGHNT, CDR2 YYREEE (reference sequence).

V gene TRBV5-1 combines with J gene TRBJ1-3; a weak D match, TRBD1 (5 bases). V dropped 4 bases and J dropped 2 bases, with 13 bases sitting between them. The CDR3 has 15 residues. Germline V gene lookup returns CDR1 SGHRS and CDR2 YFSETQ. In nucleotides, the CDR3 is TGCGCCAGCAGCCCTGATTGGGGGGCTGGAAACACCATATATTTT. Translation: CASSPDWGAGNTIYF. Full variable domain (missing parts from reference TRBV5-1 and TRBJ1-3): KAGVTQTPRYLIKTRGQQVTLSCSPISGHRSVSWYQQTPGQGLQFLFEYFSETQRNKGNFPGRFSGRQFSNSRSEMNVSTLELGDSALYLCASSPDWGAGNTIYFGEGSWLTVV.

The chain joins TRBV30 to TRBJ1-5; D not certain. Germline CDR1 and CDR2: GTSNPN and SVGIG (reference sequence). V gave up 0 bases and J gave up 5 bases, with 8 bases separating them. This CDR3 is 13 amino acids long. CDR3 DNA sequence: TGTGCCTGGAGTGTTAGAGAATATCAGCCCCAGCATTTT. It yields the protein CAWSVREYQPQHF.

The chain carries TRBV7-8 and TRBJ2-1, with 7 bases fitting TRBD2. The CDR3 spans 14 residues. Unmatched junction bases numbered 4, after V lost 3 bases and J lost 5 bases. The germline V gene encodes CDR1 SGHVS and CDR2 FQNEAQ. The CDR3 region has the DNA TGTGCCAGCAGCTTTGCTAGCGGAAACAATGAGCAGTTCTTC. Its translation: CASSFASGNNEQFF.

This rearrangement joins TRBV6-6 to TRBJ1-1, with 7 bases that match TRBD1. The V segment lost 4 bases and the J segment 11 bases; nucleotides outside the gene matches: 7. The CDR3 is 12 residues long. Germline V gene data show CDR1 as MNHNY and CDR2 as SVGAGI (reference sequence). CDR3 coding DNA: TGTGCCAGCAGTTCGACAGGGTTCAATGCTTTCTTT. Its protein is CASSSTGFNAFF.

J is TRBJ1-2 and V is TRBV25-1; D unclear. Trimming removed 5 bases from V and 0 bases from J, with 7 bases in between. This CDR3 has 13 amino acids. Germline V CDR1 and CDR2: MGHDK, SYGVNS. The CDR3 protein is CASSKQSNYGYTF. CDR3 DNA sequence: TGTGCCAGCAGTAAACAGTCTAACTATGGCTACACCTTC.

The V call is TRBV6-5, the J call TRBJ2-3, with 8 bases identical to TRBD1. CDR1 and CDR2 from the germline V gene are MNHEY and SVGAGI. This CDR3 is built from 14 residues. J was trimmed by 4 bases and V by 7 bases; bases with no gene match: 7. CDR3 bases: TGTGCCAGCAAGCAGGGGGCGTTATCAGATACGCAGTATTTT. Encoded protein: CASKQGALSDTQYF.

The V gene is TRBV11-3, the J gene TRBJ2-1; 9 positions match TRBD2. Germline CDR1 SGHNT, CDR2 YENEEA. The CDR3 consists of 14 residues. Trimming at V came to 6 bases and at J to 9 bases, leaving 9 bases not matched to a gene. CDR3 region: CASSRIAGASEQFF. CDR3 bases: TGTGCCAGCAGTAGAATAGCGGGAGCAAGTGAGCAGTTCTTC.

This clone came up a few times. The rearrangement links TRBV2 to TRBJ1-2, with D tentatively TRBD1 (5 bases). The germline V gene encodes CDR1 SNHLY and CDR2 FYNNEI. V dropped 6 bases and J dropped 4 bases, with 12 bases sitting between them. This CDR3 spans 13 amino acids. In nucleotides, the CDR3 is TGTGCCAGCAGGGAATCGGGACTCTATGGCTACACCTTC. It yields the protein CASRESGLYGYTF.

The V gene is TRBV6-6, the J gene TRBJ2-1, with D unclear. The V gene lost 0 bases and the J gene lost 8 bases, with 11 bases spanning the gap. CDR3 size: 14 residues. Germline V gene sequence: CDR1 MNHNY, CDR2 SVGAGI (reference sequence). The CDR3 sequence: CASSYSNPRDEQFF. In nucleotides, the CDR3 is TGTGCCAGCAGTTACTCGAATCCGCGCGATGAGCAGTTCTTC.

V and J are TRBV6-6 and TRBJ1-3, with unresolved D. CDR3 size: 14 residues. V gave up 7 bases and J gave up 7 bases, with 17 bases separating them. Germline V gene data show CDR1 as MNHNY and CDR2 as SVGAGI (reference sequence). The CDR3, as DNA: TGTGCCAGCACCATCACTCCCGTCCTTAACACCATATATTTT. Its translation is CASTITPVLNTIYF.

This clone was observed once. The chain recombines TRBV7-2 with TRBJ2-1, with 11 bases that match TRBD2. This CDR3 contains 14 residues. V gave up 5 bases and J gave up 14 bases; unmatched junction bases: 11. Germline CDR1 reads SGHTA; CDR2 reads FQGNSA. The CDR3 here is CASSLISGRATKFF. The CDR3 region has the DNA TGTGCCAGCAGCCTAATTAGCGGGAGGGCCACAAAGTTCTTC.

The rearrangement uses TRBV2 and TRBJ1-2, with 7 bases identical to TRBD1. This CDR3 has 12 amino acids. J lost 8 bases, V lost 10 bases, and 10 bases had no gene match. From germline, CDR1 is SNHLY and CDR2 FYNNEI. CDR3 sequence reads: CATPKGAGGYTF. CDR3 nucleotides: TGTGCCACGCCAAAGGGGGCTGGGGGCTACACCTTC. Full variable domain (missing parts from reference TRBV2 and TRBJ1-2): EPEVTQTPSHQVTQMGQEVILRCVPISNHLYFYWYRQILGQKVEFLVSFYNNEISEKSEIFDDQFSVERPDGSNFTLKIRSTKLEDSAMYFCATPKGAGGYTFGSGTRLTVV.

The chain carries TRBV5-1 and TRBJ1-4, with D perhaps TRBD1 (5 bases). Trimming shortened V by 4 bases and J by 1 base, and 11 bases separated the two germline ends. The germline V gene encodes CDR1 SGHRS and CDR2 YFSETQ. The CDR3 length is 15 residues. Here the CDR3 reads CASSKIQGTNEKLFF. CDR3 bases: TGCGCCAGCAGCAAAATCCAGGGAACTAATGAAAAACTGTTTTTT.

The rearrangement joins TRBV27 to TRBJ2-6; 8 positions agree with TRBD2. Germline V gives CDR1 MNHEY, CDR2 SMNVEV (reference sequence). This CDR3 has 17 amino acids. The V gene end was trimmed by 4 bases and the J gene end by 0 bases; junction bases not matched to a gene: 5. CDR3 DNA sequence: TGTGCCAGCAGTTCTCTAGCGGGCATCTCTGGGGCCAACGTCCTGACTTTC. Residues: CASSSLAGISGANVLTF.

The rearrangement uses TRBV4-1 and TRBJ2-7; D perhaps matches TRBD2 (7 bases). Trimming removed 1 base at V and 4 bases at J, with 20 bases between. Germline values: CDR1 MGHRA, CDR2 YSYEKL. The CDR3 is 17 residues long. The chain's CDR3 is CASSQGPLRGGGYEQYF. The CDR3 nucleotides are TGCGCCAGCAGCCAAGGCCCCCTCCGCGGGGGCGGGTACGAGCAGTACTTC.

The rearrangement uses TRBV5-6 and TRBJ2-1; D is possibly TRBD2 (5 bases). The ends were cut back, 5 bases at V and 2 bases at J, with 14 bases in the middle. There are 15 residues in the CDR3. In germline, CDR1 is SGHDT, CDR2 YYEEEE. The CDR3 region has the DNA TGTGCCAGCAGACCCGGGTCTAGCCCCTACAATGAGCAGTTCTTC. Translating it yields CASRPGSSPYNEQFF. Filled out from reference TRBV5-6 and TRBJ2-1, the complete variable domain reads DAGVTQSPTHLIKTRGQQVTLRCSPKSGHDTVSWYQQALGQGPQFIFQYYEEEERQRGNFPDRFSGHQFPNYSSELNVNALLLGDSALYLCASRPGSSPYNEQFFGPGTRLTVL.

The chain is built from TRBV7-8 and TRBJ2-7, with 9 positions matching TRBD2. Looked up from germline, CDR1 is SGHVS and CDR2 is FQNEAQ. This CDR3 contains 15 residues. Germline trimming cut 3 bases from V and 3 bases from J; bases unmatched to any gene: 6. CDR3 sequence reads: CASSFSAGGSYEQYF. The CDR3, as DNA: TGTGCCAGCAGCTTTTCGGCGGGAGGGAGCTACGAGCAGTACTTC. The full variable domain, its missing parts supplied by reference TRBV7-8 and TRBJ2-7, is GAGVSQSPRYKVAKRGQDVALRCDPISGHVSLFWYQQALGQGPEFLTYFQNEAQLDKSGLPSDRFFAERPEGSVSTLKIQRTQQEDSAVYLCASSFSAGGSYEQYFGPGTRLTVT.

The V call is TRBV27, the J call TRBJ2-7, with D maybe TRBD2 (6 bases). Germline lookup yields CDR1 MNHEY and CDR2 SMNVEV (reference sequence). V lost 1 base and J 6 bases, leaving 7 bases between the germline ends. The length of the CDR3 is 12 residues. CDR3 coding DNA: TGTGCCAGCAGTTTATGGGGAGGCGAGCAGTACTTC. Encoded protein: CASSLWGGEQYF.